The sequence of this TCR beta chain was determined in a study of control samples from healthy donors and cancer patients. Some clones are missing from TCRdb's copy, which holds only in-frame ones; the method was immunoSEQ multiplex PCR. The sample has 120,000 or so clones; about 92% are singletons. The CDR3 contains 17 residues. Germline assignment: CDR1 MDHEN and CDR2 SYDVKM. The V segment lost 7 bases and the J segment 8 bases; nucleotides outside the gene matches: 14. The chain uses TRBV28 and TRBJ1-4, with TRBD1 matching over 12 bases. Sequencing used PBMCs. The origin of this receptor is a man aged 45-60 years with head and neck cancer. CDR3 coding DNA: TGTGCCAGCACCACGAACCGGGACAGGGGGCAAGGAGAAAAACTGTTTTTT. Its protein product is CASTTNRDRGQGEKLFF.